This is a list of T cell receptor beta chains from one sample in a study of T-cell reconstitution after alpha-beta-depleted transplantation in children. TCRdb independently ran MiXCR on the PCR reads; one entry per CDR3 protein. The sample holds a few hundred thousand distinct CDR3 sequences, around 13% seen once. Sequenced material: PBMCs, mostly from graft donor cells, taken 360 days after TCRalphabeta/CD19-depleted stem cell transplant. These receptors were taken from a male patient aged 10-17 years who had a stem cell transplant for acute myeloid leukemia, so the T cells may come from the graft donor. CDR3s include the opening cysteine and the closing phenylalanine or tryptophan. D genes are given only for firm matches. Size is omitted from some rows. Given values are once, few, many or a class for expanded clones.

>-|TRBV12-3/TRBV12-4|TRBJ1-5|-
CASSFGRGSPQHF
TGTGCCAGCAGTTTCGGGAGGGGATCGCCCCAGCATTTT
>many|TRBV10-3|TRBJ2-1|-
CAISESARLASEQFF
TGTGCCATCAGTGAGTCGGCAAGGCTAGCCAGTGAGCAGTTCTTC
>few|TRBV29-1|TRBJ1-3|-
CSVEGPEPGNTIYF
TGCAGCGTTGAAGGCCCGGAACCTGGAAACACCATATATTTT
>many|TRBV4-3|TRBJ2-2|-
CASSPLVGTVTGELFF
TGCGCCAGCAGCCCACTTGTGGGAACGGTCACCGGGGAGCTGTTTTTT
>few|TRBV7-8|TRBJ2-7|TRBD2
CASSRGLAGGPTSEQYF
TGTGCCAGCAGCAGGGGACTAGCGGGAGGGCCTACCTCCGAGCAGTACTTC
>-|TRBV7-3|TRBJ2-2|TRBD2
CASSLTLIAGHTGELFF
TGTGCCAGCAGCTTAACGTTAATAGCGGGGCACACCGGGGAGCTGTTTTTT
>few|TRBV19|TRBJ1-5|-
CASRRGSPNQPQHF
TGTGCCAGTAGACGCGGGTCACCTAATCAGCCCCAGCATTTT
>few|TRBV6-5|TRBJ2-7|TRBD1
CASSYLADRVSSYEQYF
TGTGCCAGCAGTTACTTGGCGGACAGGGTATCCTCCTACGAGCAGTACTTC
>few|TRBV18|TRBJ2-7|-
CASSPRTASSDEQYF
TGTGCCAGCTCACCTCGGACGGCTTCCTCCGACGAGCAGTACTTC
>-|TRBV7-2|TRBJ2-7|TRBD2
CASSPPTGLAGVGEQYF
TGTGCCAGCAGCCCCCCTACGGGACTAGCGGGAGTTGGCGAGCAGTACTTC
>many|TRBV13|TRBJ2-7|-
CASSLVGATYEQYF
TGTGCCAGCAGCTTAGTGGGAGCTACCTACGAGCAGTACTTC
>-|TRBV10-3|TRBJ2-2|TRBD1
CATEGTGPGELFF
TGTGCCACGGAAGGGACAGGTCCCGGGGAGCTGTTTTTT
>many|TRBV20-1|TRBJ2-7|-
CSARVGSPYEQYF
TGCAGTGCTAGAGTCGGATCCCCCTACGAGCAGTACTTC
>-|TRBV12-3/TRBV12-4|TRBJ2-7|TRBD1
CASSIGTGGSDEQYF
TGTGCCAGCAGTATCGGGACAGGGGGCTCGGACGAGCAGTACTTC
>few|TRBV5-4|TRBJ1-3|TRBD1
CASSKPTGGPAGNTIYF
TGTGCCAGCAGCAAACCGACAGGGGGGCCTGCTGGAAACACCATATATTTT
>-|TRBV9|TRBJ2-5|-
CASSVESVPQETQYF
TGTGCCAGCAGCGTAGAATCAGTCCCACAAGAGACCCAGTACTTC
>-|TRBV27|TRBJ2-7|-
CASSLGSNGGEQYF
TGTGCCAGCAGTTTAGGCAGTAACGGCGGGGAGCAGTACTTC
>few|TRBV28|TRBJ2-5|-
CASSRDPPKETQYF
TGTGCCAGCAGCAGGGACCCACCGAAAGAGACCCAGTACTTC
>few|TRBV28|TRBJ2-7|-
CASSEILPSYEQYF
TGTGCCAGCAGTGAGATTTTGCCCTCCTACGAGCAGTACTTC
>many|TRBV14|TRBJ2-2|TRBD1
CASSHAGTGISGELFF
TGTGCCAGCAGCCACGCCGGGACAGGGATCTCCGGGGAGCTGTTTTTT
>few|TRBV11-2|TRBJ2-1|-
CASSQFVGFASYNEQFF
TGTGCCAGCAGCCAATTTGTGGGATTCGCATCCTACAATGAGCAGTTCTTC
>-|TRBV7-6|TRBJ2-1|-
CASSFKEWPQFF
TGTGCCAGCAGCTTCAAAGAATGGCCGCAGTTCTTC
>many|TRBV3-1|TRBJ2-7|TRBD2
CASSPVRLAGYEQYF
TGTGCCAGCAGCCCCGTACGACTAGCGGGTTACGAGCAGTACTTC
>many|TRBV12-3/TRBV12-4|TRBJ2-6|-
CASSPTVSGANVLTF
TGTGCCAGCAGTCCGACGGTGTCTGGGGCCAACGTCCTGACTTTC
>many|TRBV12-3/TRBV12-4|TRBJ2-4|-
CASSLAPGDF
TGTGCCAGCAGTTTAGCTCCGGGGGACTTC
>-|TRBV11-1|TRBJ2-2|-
CASSLWRDYTGELFF
TGTGCCAGCAGCTTGTGGCGGGATTACACCGGGGAGCTGTTTTTT
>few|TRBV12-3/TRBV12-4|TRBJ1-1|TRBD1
CASREAGGTEAFF
TGTGCCAGCCGCGAGGCAGGGGGCACTGAAGCTTTCTTT
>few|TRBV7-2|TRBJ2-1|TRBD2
CASTPKRLAGSYNEQFF
TGTGCCAGCACCCCAAAGCGACTAGCGGGATCCTACAATGAGCAGTTCTTC
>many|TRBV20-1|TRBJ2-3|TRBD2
CSAEGLSLAGVLLDTQYF
TGCAGTGCTGAAGGGTTGAGTTTAGCGGGAGTTCTATTGGATACGCAGTATTTT
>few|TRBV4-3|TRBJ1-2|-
CASSQGEISGYTF
TGCGCCAGCAGCCAAGGGGAGATATCTGGCTACACCTTC
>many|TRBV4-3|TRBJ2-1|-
CASSQETAISYNEQFF
TGCGCCAGCAGCCAAGAGACGGCTATCTCCTACAATGAGCAGTTCTTC
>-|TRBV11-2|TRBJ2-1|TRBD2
CASSPPGTSGRAKQFF
TGTGCCAGCAGCCCCCCCGGGACTAGCGGGAGGGCCAAGCAGTTCTTC